This TCR beta chain was sequenced during a study of OX40 agonist ivuxolimab in advanced cancers. Turning to the overall study: Ivuxolimab was a fully human IgG2 agonistic monoclonal antibody targeting the costimulatory receptor OX40 (CD134). In the dose-escalation cohort, over 65% of patients were male, and the mean age was about 55 years, with a range of about 23 to 90. The paper describes the monotherapy dose-escalation part (N ≈ 50 patients) of the phase I trial of ivuxolimab. Intravenous ivuxolimab was administered to patients every 2 weeks at six dose levels: 0.01, 0.1, 0.3, 1.5, 3 and 10 mg/kg. Peripheral TCRbeta sequencing aimed to test whether ivuxolimab altered TCR sequence diversity and caused clonal T-cell expansion. Partial responses occurred in three dose-escalation patients: two with cutaneous melanoma and one with hepatocellular carcinoma. Prior anti-PD-1, anti-PD-L1 or anti-CTLA-4 therapy was permitted, and checkpoint inhibitors had been received by more than 35% of dose-escalation patients. Of the approximately 50 dose-escalation patients, hepatocellular carcinoma was present in approximately 20, melanoma in around 15, renal cell carcinoma in 9 and head and neck cancer in 9. Points the paper makes about the study in general: Clonal expansion of both CD4+ and CD8+ blood T cells was observed from baseline to week 6 at doses 0.1 to 3.0 mg/kg. Partial responders in the 0.1-3.0 mg/kg groups had among the lowest normalized peripheral clonal expansion, especially among CD8+ T cells. Low levels of normalized T-cell clonal expansion were also seen in some nonresponding patients. Which antigens the clonally expanded peripheral T cells were specific for was not determined. After ivuxolimab, expanded clones were on average more numerous among CD8+ T cells than among CD4+ T cells.

From the cysteine up to the phenylalanine, the CDR3 has a length of 12 residues. The kept DNA is CDR3 alone, 36 bases in frame from the first base. The germline V gene gives CDR1 as SNHLY and CDR2 as FYNNEI. V and J are truncated by 6 bases and 3 bases respectively, leaving an intervening sequence of 9 bases. This clone was observed a few times. Which antigen it targets is not known. There are no base qualities to consult, and no much larger clone falls within one base. To sequence the TCRbeta CDR3 region, genomic DNA was isolated from the sorted cells. The immunoSEQ Assay was used for sequencing of TCRbeta CDR3 regions. TCRdb took this table from immuneACCESS and kept in-frame rearrangements with V and J called. Such tables lack part of the clones; where checked against another copy, unresolved V genes explain under half of the gap, and the rest is unexplained. The sample profile shows about 8,000 clones; approximately 71% of them were found once. Over 40% of the sample rests with the top ten.

The trial excluded patients who had a history of autoimmune disease or were on systemic immunosuppression. Peripheral blood for TCR sequencing was collected from all dose cohorts at baseline, on cycle 4 day 1, and on cycle 7 day 1. The samples were taken from a phase I, first-in-human, multicenter, open-label dose-escalation trial of ivuxolimab. Adults with locally advanced or metastatic head and neck squamous cell, hepatocellular, melanoma or renal cell carcinoma were enrolled in the trial. Before TCR sequencing, CD4+ T cells and CD8+ T cells were sorted from peripheral blood as separate populations.

This receptor chain uses TRBV2 and TRBJ2-7; the D gene is unclear. The TCR originated in an adult with an advanced solid tumor such as melanoma, head and neck, liver or kidney cancer. Sequences were derived from CD4+ or CD8+ T cells sorted from blood, sampled in a trial of the OX40 agonist ivuxolimab. The CDR3 corresponds to CASSPLSYEQYF. The sequenced DNA is TGTGCCAGCAGCCCCCTGAGCTACGAGCAGTACTTC.